The 12 T cell receptor beta chains below come from one sample, sequenced in a study of T cells in Graves' hyperthyroidism and ophthalmopathy. Amplification yielded TCR beta CDR3 regions, with RNA transcripts as the source. Using the HTBI primer set, a first-round RT-PCR was run on the TCR CDR3. One entry per CDR3 protein results from TCRdb running MiXCR on the multiplex PCR reads. In the table there are 640,000 or so distinct CDR3 sequences, about 14% of which are singletons. The source material was blood. These TCRs come from a woman aged 18-35 years with Graves' ophthalmopathy.

This clonotype came up many times. The rearrangement joins TRBV20-1 to TRBJ2-5; 7 bases are a match to TRBD1. After removal of 1 base from V and 5 bases from J, the junction contained 7 bases not matched to a gene. Germline V gene sequence: CDR1 DFQATT, CDR2 SNEGSKA (reference sequence). The CDR3 has 14 amino acids. The CDR3, as DNA: TGCAGTGCTAGAGTTACAGGGGCCAGGGAGACCCAGTACTTC. It codes for CSARVTGARETQYF.

This clonotype was observed at least ten times. The rearrangement joins TRBV28 to TRBJ1-2; TRBD1 might be the D (5 bases). V shed 2 bases and J shed 7 bases, with 23 bases lying between them. The CDR3 has 17 residues. CDR1 and CDR2 (germline): MDHEN, SYDVKM. The CDR3 nucleotides read TGTGCCAGCAGTTTAGGTAGACAGAGGCCCTTGTGGAGTGGCTACACCTTC. Translated, it gives CASSLGRQRPLWSGYTF.

The chain employs TRBV11-2 and TRBJ2-2; 10 bases match TRBD2. Germline loops: CDR1 SGHAT, CDR2 FQNNGV. This CDR3 has 15 residues. V was pared by 3 bases and J by 5 bases, with 3 bases of the junction left unmatched. In DNA, the CDR3 is TGTGCCAGCAGCTTTGTGACTAGCGGGACCGGGGAGCTGTTTTTT. This encodes CASSFVTSGTGELFF.

At least ten counts were recorded for this clonotype. The chain uses TRBV28 and TRBJ2-5, with D perhaps matching TRBD1 (6 bases). Germline CDR1 MDHEN, CDR2 SYDVKM. CDR3 length: 16 residues. The V and J ends lost 5 bases and 5 bases respectively, with 21 bases between them. CDR3: CASSPIQGPGYETQYF. CDR3 in DNA: TGTGCCAGCAGTCCGATACAGGGACCTGGGTATGAGACCCAGTACTTC.

This clonotype occurred many times. The gene calls are TRBV11-2 and TRBJ2-1; maybe TRBD2 (6 bases). Germline loops: CDR1 SGHAT, CDR2 FQNNGV. Trimming stripped 4 bases from V and 0 bases from J, with 10 bases between. CDR3 length: 15 residues. This CDR3 is CASSSRESSYNEQFF. CDR3 DNA sequence: TGTGCCAGCAGCTCACGGGAGAGCTCCTACAATGAGCAGTTCTTC.

This clonotype was counted ten times or more. This chain joins TRBV12-5 and TRBJ1-1; 12 bases agree with TRBD1. CDR1 is LGHNT and CDR2 is FRNRAP in the germline V gene. V trimming: 3 bases; J trimming: 1 base; junction bases outside the gene matches: 3. The CDR3 has 16 residues. The CDR3 sequence is CASGFGTGGRNTEAFF. In DNA, the CDR3 is TGTGCTAGTGGTTTTGGGACAGGGGGCCGGAACACTGAAGCTTTCTTT. The variable domain in full, completed from reference TRBV12-5 and TRBJ1-1, reads DARVTQTPRHKVTEMGQEVTMRCQPILGHNTVFWYRQTMMQGLELLAYFRNRAPLDDSGMPKDRFSAEMPDATLATLKIQPSEPRDSAVYFCASGFGTGGRNTEAFFGQGTRLTVV.

The genes are TRBV10-2 and TRBJ2-3; TRBD2 matches at 12 bases. This CDR3 has 14 amino acids. J gave up 2 bases and V 11 bases, and 5 bases lay outside the gene matches. Germline CDR1 reads WSHSY; CDR2 reads SAAADI. DNA for the CDR3: TGCGCCGGGCGACTAGCGGGAGACACAGATACGCAGTATTTT. Protein product: CAGRLAGDTDTQYF.

This clonotype was counted many times. The chain is built from TRBV28 and TRBJ2-5; a possible D gene is TRBD1 (6 bases). The V end lost 7 bases, the J end lost 6 bases, and 18 bases lay between the germline ends. CDR1 and CDR2 from the germline V gene are MDHEN and SYDVKM. CDR3 length: 14 residues. CDR3 region: CASTQRGSRKTQYF. The CDR3 DNA sequence: TGTGCCAGCACCCAAAGGGGGTCGAGGAAGACCCAGTACTTC. The full variable domain, its missing parts supplied by reference TRBV28 and TRBJ2-5, is DVKVTQSSRYLVKRTGEKVFLECVQDMDHENMFWYRQDPGLGLRLIYFSYDVKMKEKGDIPEGYSVSREKKERFSLILESASTNQTSMYLCASTQRGSRKTQYFGPGTRLLVL.

This clonotype has a handful of counts. J is TRBJ2-1 and V is TRBV18; D is possibly TRBD1 or TRBD2 (5 bases each). This CDR3 has 14 residues. Germline-derived CDR1 and CDR2 are KGHSH and LQKENI. V dropped 6 bases and J dropped 5 bases, with 14 bases sitting between them. The CDR3 loop is CASSSGTRDNEQFF. The CDR3 DNA follows: TGTGCCAGCTCCTCCGGGACGCGTGACAATGAGCAGTTCTTC.

This clonotype occurred a few times. The V and J genes are TRBV25-1 and TRBJ1-1, with unresolved D. Trimming took off 1 base at V and 9 bases at J, with 12 bases between the two ends. Looked up from germline, CDR1 is MGHDK and CDR2 is SYGVNS. This CDR3 is 13 amino acids long. In DNA form, the CDR3 reads TGTGCCAGCAGTGAATTTACTACGTCTAAAGCTTTCTTT. Translated: CASSEFTTSKAFF.

This clonotype was recorded at least ten times. The CDR3 reads CASSLGAGRGPEAQYF. The CDR3 nucleotides read TGTGCCAGCAGCTTAGGGGCGGGCAGGGGGCCGGAGGCCCAGTACTTC. The genes are TRBV11-3 and TRBJ2-5; 8 bases line up with TRBD1. The V gene's germline CDR1 is SGHNT and CDR2 YENEEA. V dropped 1 base and J dropped 9; count of bases not matched to a gene: 13. CDR3 length: 16 amino acids.

The rearrangement joins TRBV19 to TRBJ1-4; D gene unclear. CDR3 length equals 13 residues. CDR1 is LNHDA and CDR2 is SQIVND in the germline V gene (reference sequence). Between the trimmed V and J ends, which lost 10 bases and 0 bases, there was a span of 9 bases. CDR3 nucleotides: TGTGCCACTCGACCGACAACTAATGAAAAACTGTTTTTT. Protein product: CATRPTTNEKLFF.